This T cell receptor (beta chain) was retrieved from a study of cytomegalovirus exposure and HLA in healthy donors. Study details: As an earlier analysis found, around 190 million T cells yielded 117 million unique TCR beta sequences.

The V gene lost 0 bases and the J gene lost 5 bases, with 7 bases spanning the gap. The CDR3 loop spans 13 amino acids. Germline lookup yields CDR1 LGHNA and CDR2 YSLEER. Primers: 60 Vbeta forward and 13 Jbeta reverse. Repertoires were generated with immunoSEQ multiplex PCR, while TCRdb's copy carries only in-frame clones and drops some. The top ten hold just over 1.4% of the sample, which has over 70,000 clones, roughly 79% seen once. The receptor comes from a male donor in good health and CMV-seronegative. Sequencing was carried out using PBMCs. This chain uses TRBV4-3 with TRBJ1-1, with D unresolved. This CDR3 reads CASSQDIRTEAFF. DNA for the CDR3: TGCGCCAGCAGCCAAGATATACGGACTGAAGCTTTCTTT.